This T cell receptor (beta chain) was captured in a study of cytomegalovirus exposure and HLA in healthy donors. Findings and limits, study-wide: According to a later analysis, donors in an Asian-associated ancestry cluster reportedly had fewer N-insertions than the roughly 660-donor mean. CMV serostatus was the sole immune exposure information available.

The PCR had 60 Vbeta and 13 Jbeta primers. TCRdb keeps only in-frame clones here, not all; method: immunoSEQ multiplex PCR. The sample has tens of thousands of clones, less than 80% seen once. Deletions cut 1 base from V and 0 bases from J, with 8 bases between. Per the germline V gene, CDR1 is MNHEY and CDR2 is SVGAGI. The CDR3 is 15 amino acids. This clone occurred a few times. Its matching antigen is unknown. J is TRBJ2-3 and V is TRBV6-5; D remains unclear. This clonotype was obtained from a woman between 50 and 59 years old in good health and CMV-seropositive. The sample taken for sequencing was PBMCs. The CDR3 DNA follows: TGTGCCAGCAGTTACTGTGCGGAAAGCACAGATACGCAGTATTTT. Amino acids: CASSYCAESTDTQYF.